One and the same sample provided the 30 T cell receptor beta chains below, sequenced in a study of cytomegalovirus exposure and HLA in healthy donors. Primers: 60 Vbeta forward and 13 Jbeta reverse. Clones were sequenced by immunoSEQ multiplex PCR, and TCRdb holds only the in-frame ones, with some missing. Among 150,000 or so clones listed, around four fifths were seen once. Sequenced material: PBMCs. Receptors originate from a young man in good health and CMV-seropositive.

The chain recombines TRBV6-5 with TRBJ2-5; D gene ambiguous. V dropped 6 bases and J dropped 5 bases, with 13 bases sitting between them. This CDR3 spans 13 amino acids. Germline CDR1 MNHEY, CDR2 SVGAGI. The CDR3 nucleotides read TGTGCCAGCAGCCGAGGTCCCTTCGAGACCCAGTACTTC. This translates into CASSRGPFETQYF.

In its sample, this clone was seen once. CDR3 in amino acids: CASSPPGGAYEQYF. The CDR3, as DNA: TGTGCCAGCTCACCACCTGGGGGGGCGTACGAGCAGTACTTC. The chain links TRBV18 to TRBJ2-7; perhaps TRBD2 as D (7 bases). Germline CDR1 and CDR2: KGHSH and LQKENI. Trimming cost V 0 bases and J 4 bases, with 10 bases left between them. The CDR3 totals 14 residues.

In the case of this clone: One junction end does not reproduce the germline sequence, and a read error may be involved. The CDR3 DNA is TGTGCCAGCAGTGGTTTAGGGGGACCCCTCACCTACGGGCAGTACTTC. It yields the protein CASSGLGGPLTYGQYF. The chain links TRBV2 to TRBJ2-7, with a weak D call TRBD1 (6 bases). This CDR3 region has 16 residues. Germline V lookup: CDR1 SNHLY, CDR2 FYNNEI.

J is TRBJ1-1 and V is TRBV15; TRBD1 agrees at 7 bases. CDR3 length: 13 amino acids. V trimming: 2 bases; J trimming: 8 bases; junction bases outside the gene matches: 5. CDR1 is LNHNV, CDR2 YYDKDF, per germline (reference sequence). The CDR3 here is CATSRQGVVEAFF. The CDR3 DNA follows: TGTGCCACCAGCAGACAGGGGGTTGTAGAAGCTTTCTTT.

The chain links TRBV6-5 to TRBJ2-3; TRBD1 aligns across 7 bases. Trimming took 4 bases from V and 6 from J; bases not matched to a gene: 10. The CDR3 contains 15 residues. Germline CDR1 reads MNHEY; CDR2 reads SVGAGI. Here the CDR3 DNA reads TGTGCCAGCAGTTCTAGGCCGGACAGGCGGGATACGCAGTATTTT. Translating it yields CASSSRPDRRDTQYF.

This chain joins TRBV6-5 and TRBJ1-3, with D perhaps matching TRBD1 (5 bases). V lost 5 bases to trimming and J lost 1 base, with 12 bases between them. CDR1 is MNHEY and CDR2 is SVGAGI in the germline V gene. The CDR3 length is 15 residues. In DNA form, the CDR3 reads TGTGCCAGCAGTCAGGGATCGGGTTCTGGAAACACCATATATTTT. Translation: CASSQGSGSGNTIYF.

The chain is built from TRBV5-1 and TRBJ2-7; 7 bases fit TRBD1. With V trimmed by 0 bases and J by 6 bases, 3 bases remained unmatched. CDR1 and CDR2 (germline): SGHRS, YFSETQ. This CDR3 has 13 amino acids. In DNA, the CDR3 is TGCGCCAGCAGCTTGGAAGGGGGCTTCGAGCAGTACTTC. Its translation: CASSLEGGFEQYF.

V is TRBV9 and J is TRBJ1-1; D not certain. The CDR3 totals 14 residues. Germline assignment: CDR1 SGDLS and CDR2 YYNGEE. V lost 0 bases to trimming and J lost 5 bases, with 11 bases between them. CDR3 region: CASSVVGEGTEAFF. CDR3 bases: TGTGCCAGCAGCGTAGTGGGAGAGGGAACTGAAGCTTTCTTT.

This chain uses TRBV4-2 with TRBJ2-7; 7 bases align to TRBD2. This CDR3 has 16 amino acids. After removal of 0 bases from V and 2 bases from J, the junction contained 7 bases not matched to a gene. The germline CDR1 and CDR2 sequences are LGHNA and YNFKEQ. The CDR3 reads CASSQEEAGRPYEQYF. The CDR3 DNA sequence: TGTGCCAGCAGCCAAGAAGAAGCGGGACGACCCTACGAGCAGTACTTC.

There are a few counts of this clone. The chain joins TRBV4-1 to TRBJ1-5, with TRBD1 matching over 10 bases. The CDR3 extends over 19 amino acids. V shed 1 base and J 2 bases; nucleotides not matched to a gene: 11. Per germline, CDR1 MGHRA and CDR2 YSYEKL. The CDR3 coding sequence is TGCGCCAGCAGCCAAGTAGGGACAGGGGATTATCGTCGCAATCAGCCCCAGCATTTT. This encodes CASSQVGTGDYRRNQPQHF.

The CDR3 bases are TGTGCCATCGGGGACAGGCTTAGAGGTGGCTACACCTTC. Its protein is CAIGDRLRGGYTF. The V gene is TRBV10-3, the J gene TRBJ1-2; 8 nucleotides line up with TRBD1. This CDR3 has 13 amino acids. The germline V gene encodes CDR1 ENHRY and CDR2 SYGVKD. Trimming removed 8 bases from V and 7 bases from J; junction bases left unmatched: 9.

This chain uses TRBV2 with TRBJ1-1; D is unclear. The CDR3 loop spans 15 amino acids. Germline lookup yields CDR1 SNHLY and CDR2 FYNNEI. The V and J ends lost 1 base and 1 base respectively, with 10 bases between them. This CDR3 reads CASSEGFTENTEAFF. Here the CDR3 DNA reads TGTGCCAGCAGTGAAGGTTTTACAGAGAACACTGAAGCTTTCTTT.

The rearrangement joins TRBV7-9 to TRBJ1-1; D gene ambiguous. Trimming removed 2 bases at V and 10 bases at J, with 14 bases between. The germline V gene encodes CDR1 SEHNR and CDR2 FQNEAQ (reference sequence). The CDR3 extends over 13 amino acids. CDR3 sequence: CASSLRGILGAFF. CDR3 in DNA: TGTGCCAGCAGCTTAAGAGGGATCCTGGGAGCTTTCTTT.

This clone has a handful of counts. The V and J genes are TRBV4-1 and TRBJ1-2; 8 nucleotides line up with TRBD1. This CDR3 spans 16 amino acids. The V gene's germline CDR1 is MGHRA and CDR2 YSYEKL. The V segment lost 4 bases and the J segment 4 bases; nucleotides outside the gene matches: 11. CDR3 protein: CASSPTQGAESYGYTF. As DNA, the CDR3 is TGCGCCAGCAGCCCCACTCAGGGGGCGGAAAGCTATGGCTACACCTTC.

The rearrangement uses TRBV6-4 and TRBJ2-1; 7 bases are a match to TRBD2. Germline-derived CDR1 and CDR2 are MRHNA and SNTAGT. With V trimmed by 6 bases and J by 6 bases, 11 bases remained unmatched. This CDR3 has 15 residues. The CDR3 DNA follows: TGTGCCAGCAGCCCCCTCCCGACTAGCATCAATGAGCAGTTCTTC. It yields the protein CASSPLPTSINEQFF.

This clone has just a few counts. This chain joins TRBV2 and TRBJ2-1; TRBD2 is a possible D gene (6 bases). The CDR3 contains 14 residues. The V end was cut by 8 bases, the J end by 9 bases, with 20 bases between. Germline V gene data show CDR1 as SNHLY and CDR2 as FYNNEI. CDR3 DNA sequence: TGTGCCAGCGGTAGGCGGGTCGCCGGGGGTGAGCAGTTCTTC. This sequence encodes CASGRRVAGGEQFF.

The rearrangement uses TRBV5-1 and TRBJ2-3; the D gene is possibly TRBD2 (5 bases). The CDR3 has 16 residues. From germline, CDR1 is SGHRS and CDR2 YFSETQ. Trimming stripped 0 bases from V and 0 bases from J, with 11 bases between. The CDR3 protein is CASSLVLDSSTDTQYF. CDR3 nucleotides: TGCGCCAGCAGCTTGGTACTAGACTCTAGCACAGATACGCAGTATTTT.

The rearrangement links TRBV6-6 to TRBJ2-3; D unclear. The V end was cut by 8 bases, the J end by 4 bases, with 19 bases between. Germline V lookup: CDR1 MNHNY, CDR2 SVGAGI (reference sequence). CDR3 length: 15 residues. The CDR3 is CASAELIEPSDTQYF. In DNA, the CDR3 is TGTGCCAGCGCCGAACTTATAGAACCTTCAGATACGCAGTATTTT.

The chain links TRBV4-2 to TRBJ2-1; 11 positions agree with TRBD2. After removal of 1 base from V and 3 bases from J, the junction contained 5 bases not matched to a gene. Germline CDR1 reads LGHNA; CDR2 reads YNFKEQ. The CDR3 has 17 amino acids. The CDR3 reads CASSQGHGTSGYNEQFF. The CDR3 region has the DNA TGTGCCAGCAGCCAAGGACACGGGACTAGCGGCTACAATGAGCAGTTCTTC.

The V gene is TRBV5-1, the J gene TRBJ2-7, with 9 positions matching TRBD1. In germline, CDR1 is SGHRS, CDR2 YFSETQ. Losses at the gene ends were 1 base for V and 5 bases for J; bases not matched to a gene: 7. The CDR3 has 15 amino acids. CDR3: CASSLNTGTGHEQYF. The CDR3 region has the DNA TGCGCCAGCAGCTTGAACACCGGGACAGGGCACGAGCAGTACTTC.

The chain joins TRBV4-1 to TRBJ2-7, with TRBD1 matching over 7 bases. The V and J ends lost 1 base and 3 bases, in that order; junction bases with no gene match: 12. The CDR3 length is 17 residues. Germline V CDR1 and CDR2: MGHRA, YSYEKL. CDR3 sequence reads: CASSQGIRGQIFYEQYF. The CDR3 DNA follows: TGCGCCAGCAGCCAAGGTATCCGGGGACAGATATTCTACGAGCAGTACTTC.

The chain employs TRBV6-5 and TRBJ2-2, with a possible D match to TRBD1 (6 bases). The length of the CDR3 is 14 residues. V was cut by 10 bases and J by 4 bases, with 16 bases left in between. Germline CDR1 is MNHEY and CDR2 is SVGAGI. CDR3 loop: CAIRTASGTGELFF. CDR3 DNA: TGTGCCATCCGGACAGCTTCGGGCACCGGGGAGCTGTTTTTT.

To note about this clone: The sample carries other DNA sequences with the same CDR3. This chain links TRBV7-9 with TRBJ2-1; D call uncertain. This CDR3 has 12 residues. Germline V gene data show CDR1 as SEHNR and CDR2 as FQNEAQ (reference sequence). V lost 4 bases and J lost 4, with 5 bases in between. The DNA for the CDR3 is TGTGCCAGCAGCTCGACTTACAATGAGCAGTTCTTC. Protein product: CASSSTYNEQFF. The entire variable domain, with the rest obtained from reference TRBV7-9 and TRBJ2-1, is as follows: DTGVSQNPRHKITKRGQNVTFRCDPISEHNRLYWYRQTLGQGPEFLTYFQNEAQLEKSRLLSDRFSAERPKGSFSTLEIQRTEQGDSAMYLCASSSTYNEQFFGPGTRLTVL.

The chain is built from TRBV13 and TRBJ2-1; D perhaps matches TRBD1 (6 bases). Germline CDR1 and CDR2: PRHDT and FYEKMQ (reference sequence). The CDR3 contains 16 residues. Trimming removed 5 bases at V and 7 bases at J, with 21 bases between. This CDR3 is CASSAPGTGTGNEQFF. In DNA form, the CDR3 reads TGTGCCAGCAGCGCACCCGGGACCGGAACAGGGAATGAGCAGTTCTTC.

The genes are TRBV5-1 and TRBJ2-7; TRBD1 is a possible D gene (5 bases). Per germline, CDR1 SGHRS and CDR2 YFSETQ. Trimming cost V 0 bases and J 7 bases, with 8 bases left between them. The CDR3 consists of 12 residues. In DNA, the CDR3 is TGCGCCAGCAGCTTGGCCCAGGGAGAGCAGTACTTC. Residues: CASSLAQGEQYF.

The rearrangement links TRBV4-1 to TRBJ1-3; D unresolved. V was clipped by 1 base and J by 0 bases, with 10 bases between them. This CDR3 has 16 residues. The germline CDR1 and CDR2 sequences are MGHRA and YSYEKL. The CDR3 protein is CASSQAGHVSGNTIYF. The CDR3 region has the DNA TGCGCCAGCAGCCAAGCCGGTCACGTCTCTGGAAACACCATATATTTT.

The V and J genes are TRBV19 and TRBJ2-1, with TRBD1 matching 8 bases. The CDR3 totals 16 residues. The V gene's germline CDR1 is LNHDA and CDR2 SQIVND (reference sequence). Trimming took 0 bases from V and 5 from J; bases not matched to a gene: 6. The CDR3 sequence is CASSIEGRGRNNEQFF. CDR3 DNA sequence: TGTGCCAGTAGTATAGAAGGCAGGGGGCGCAACAATGAGCAGTTCTTC.

The rearrangement links TRBV2 to TRBJ2-1; D perhaps matches TRBD2 (5 bases). CDR1 and CDR2 from the germline V gene are SNHLY and FYNNEI. V was cut by 6 bases and J by 10 bases, with 10 bases left in between. The CDR3 sequence is 11 residues long. Here the CDR3 reads CASRKLVEQFF. The CDR3 bases are TGTGCCAGCAGAAAACTAGTAGAGCAGTTCTTC. Filled out from reference TRBV2 and TRBJ2-1, the complete variable domain reads EPEVTQTPSHQVTQMGQEVILRCVPISNHLYFYWYRQILGQKVEFLVSFYNNEISEKSEIFDDQFSVERPDGSNFTLKIRSTKLEDSAMYFCASRKLVEQFFGPGTRLTVL.

CDR3 nucleotides: TGTGCCAGCTCACCTACGGTTACTAGCGGGACCTACGAGCAGTACTTC. Its translation: CASSPTVTSGTYEQYF. The gene calls are TRBV18 and TRBJ2-7; TRBD2 matches at 10 bases. The CDR3 has 16 amino acids. Germline V gives CDR1 KGHSH, CDR2 LQKENI. Germline trimming cut 3 bases from V and 2 bases from J; bases unmatched to any gene: 7.

The genes are TRBV7-9 and TRBJ2-5; tentatively, D is TRBD2 (5 bases). Germline CDR1 and CDR2: SEHNR and FQNEAQ (reference sequence). The V and J ends lost 0 bases and 9 bases respectively, with 11 bases between them. The CDR3 is 13 amino acids. For the CDR3, the DNA is TGTGCCAGCAGCTTAGCGGCCCCCGGGGCCCAGTACTTC. Translated: CASSLAAPGAQYF.